A selection of T cell receptor beta chains follows, all from one sample in a study of CD4 and CD8 cells across lung adenocarcinoma regions. TCRdb recomputed calls from the PCR reads with MiXCR, one row per CDR3 protein. The sample has about 12,000 distinct CDR3 sequences; 40% to 50% are singletons. The material sequenced was CD8+ T cells from the margin of a lung tumor. The receptors were sampled from a male donor with lung adenocarcinoma. The CD4 and CD8 labels of this study may be unreliable. The conserved cysteine and the conserved F or W are not part of the CDR3 here. The D gene is left open where the match is weak.

J,V,D,CDR3
TRBJ1-4,TRBV5-8,TRBD1,ASSLGRGRVTNEKLF
TRBJ1-2,TRBV6-5,.,ASSSPTTGANYGYT
TRBJ2-1,TRBV6-1,.,ASRPSFSYYEQF
TRBJ2-5,TRBV6-1,TRBD2,ASGGVAGGAQDTQY
TRBJ1-1,TRBV6-5,.,ASSYGGLGITEAF
TRBJ2-1,TRBV12-5,TRBD2,ASGLVWGGYNEQF
TRBJ2-3,TRBV27,.,ASSFLTRPDTQY
TRBJ2-2,TRBV6-1,.,AARGGLPFTGELF
TRBJ2-1,TRBV6-1,.,ASSPRVGYSYEQF
.,TRBV6-1,TRBD2,AGGDGGGVQDTQY
TRBJ2-6,TRBV6-1,.,ASKQTSGANVLT
TRBJ2-1,TRBV6-1,.,ASTRGSVYEQF
TRBJ2-3,TRBV10-1,.,ASRGTGGRGTDTQY
TRBJ2-1,TRBV20-1,.,SAPPGSNNEQF
TRBJ2-4,TRBV6-1,.,ASREAGLGATDMQY
.,TRBV7-9,.,ASRGGSQGTDYEQY
TRBJ2-5,TRBV7-2,.,ASSLGTQSRETQY
TRBJ2-3,TRBV10-3,TRBD2,GGGALGATDTQY
TRBJ2-5,TRBV9,.,ARGAGGRDWETQY
TRBJ1-5,TRBV6-1,.,ASSEGIVNQPQH
TRBJ2-4,TRBV6-1,.,ASCAGLLKLAEETPY
TRBJ2-1,TRBV5-6,TRBD2,ASSLGGDYEQF
.,TRBV12-3/TRBV12-4,TRBD1,ASRLRRRTGTYNEQY
TRBJ2-5,TRBV10-3,TRBD2,SGGGRCFQETQY
TRBJ2-1,TRBV7-3,.,ASSLTGDNEQF
TRBJ1-6,TRBV19,.,ASSKRPNDPNSPLH
.,TRBV6-5,.,ASRSSFTGKETQY
TRBJ2-5,TRBV6-1,.,ASRGAAETQY
TRBJ2-5,TRBV6-1,.,ASGDSWTTDTDTQY
TRBJ2-4,TRBV6-4,.,ASSKMGVRVAKNIQY
TRBJ2-1,TRBV6-2/TRBV6-3,.,ASSYLPADEQF
TRBJ2-5,TRBV10-1,.,ASSYSTETQY
TRBJ2-1,TRBV6-1,TRBD2,ASRQGLAGARNNEQF
.,TRBV28,TRBD2,ASSRSGIQETQY
TRBJ1-2,TRBV7-2,.,ASSSWAGNYGYT
TRBJ1-3,TRBV7-8,.,ASSLEGLNSGNTIY
.,TRBV27,TRBD2,ASPPPRDTSGRNRLEQY
TRBJ2-1,TRBV7-6,TRBD2,ASSPLAGTSYEQF
TRBJ2-1,TRBV6-5,TRBD2,ASSLTSGSYDEQF
TRBJ2-4,TRBV6-1,.,ASSEGPRAKDTQY
TRBJ2-3,TRBV10-3,TRBD2,AGRGLADQDTQY
.,TRBV27,TRBD1,ASGARGGGGTDTQY
TRBJ2-1,TRBV27,.,ASSGQGGYNEQF
TRBJ2-1,TRBV6-1,TRBD1,ASSTGVPAESNNKQF
TRBJ2-7,TRBV6-2/TRBV6-3,.,ASRGGSYEQY
TRBJ2-1,TRBV7-2,TRBD2,ASSSRGVYNEQF
TRBJ2-7,TRBV6-1,.,ASSPSFSSYEQY
TRBJ2-6,TRBV27,.,ASSRHSGANVLS
TRBJ2-3,TRBV3-1,TRBD2,ASSQVYQREKVTQY
TRBJ2-4,TRBV10-2,TRBD1,ASEHRGLAKDIQY
TRBJ1-5,TRBV6-5,.,ASSLDARGQPQH